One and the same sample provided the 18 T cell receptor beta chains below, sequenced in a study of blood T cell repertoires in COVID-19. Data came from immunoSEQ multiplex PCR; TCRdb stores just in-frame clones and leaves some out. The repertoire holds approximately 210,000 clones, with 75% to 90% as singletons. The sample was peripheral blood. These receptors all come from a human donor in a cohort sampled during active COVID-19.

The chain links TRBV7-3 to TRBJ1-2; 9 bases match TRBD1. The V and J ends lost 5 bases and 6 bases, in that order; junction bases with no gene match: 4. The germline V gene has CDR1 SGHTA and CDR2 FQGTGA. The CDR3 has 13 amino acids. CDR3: CASSTGQGNGYTF. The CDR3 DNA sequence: TGTGCCAGCAGCACCGGACAGGGGAATGGCTACACCTTC.

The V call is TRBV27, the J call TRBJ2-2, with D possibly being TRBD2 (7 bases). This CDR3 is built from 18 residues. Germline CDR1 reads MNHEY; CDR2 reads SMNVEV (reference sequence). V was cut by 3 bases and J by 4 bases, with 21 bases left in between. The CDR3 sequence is CASSLGAAGVVRTGELFF. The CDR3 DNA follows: TGTGCCAGCAGTTTGGGGGCGGCGGGAGTGGTTCGCACCGGGGAGCTGTTTTTT.

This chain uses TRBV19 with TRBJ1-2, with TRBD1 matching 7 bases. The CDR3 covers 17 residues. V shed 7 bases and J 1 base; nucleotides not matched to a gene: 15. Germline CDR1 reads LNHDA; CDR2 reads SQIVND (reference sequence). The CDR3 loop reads CASTLLRDRKVNYGYTF. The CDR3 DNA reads TGTGCCAGTACCCTTCTACGGGACAGAAAGGTTAACTATGGCTACACCTTC.

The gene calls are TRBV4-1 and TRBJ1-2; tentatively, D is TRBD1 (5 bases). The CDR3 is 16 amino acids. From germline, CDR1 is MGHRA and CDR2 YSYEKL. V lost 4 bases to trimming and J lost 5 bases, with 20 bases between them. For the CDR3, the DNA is TGCGCCAGCAGCCTAGACGGAACTGGGGCCTATTATGGCTACACCTTC. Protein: CASSLDGTGAYYGYTF.

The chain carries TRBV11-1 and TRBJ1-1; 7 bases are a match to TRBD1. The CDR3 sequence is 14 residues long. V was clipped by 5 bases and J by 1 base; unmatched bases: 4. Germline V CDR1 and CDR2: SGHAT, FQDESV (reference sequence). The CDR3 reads CASSRQGRNTEAFF. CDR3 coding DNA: TGTGCCAGCAGCCGACAGGGAAGGAACACTGAAGCTTTCTTT.

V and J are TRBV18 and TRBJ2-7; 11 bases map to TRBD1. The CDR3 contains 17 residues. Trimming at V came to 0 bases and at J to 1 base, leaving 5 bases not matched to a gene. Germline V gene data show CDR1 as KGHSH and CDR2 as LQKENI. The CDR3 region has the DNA TGTGCCAGCTCACCACCCCTAGGGACAGGGGGATCCTACGAGCAGTACTTC. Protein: CASSPPLGTGGSYEQYF.

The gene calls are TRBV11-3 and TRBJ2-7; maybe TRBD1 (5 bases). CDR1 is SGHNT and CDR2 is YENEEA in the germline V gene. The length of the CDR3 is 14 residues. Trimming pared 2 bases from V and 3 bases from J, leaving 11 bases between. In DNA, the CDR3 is TGTGCCAGCAGCTTAAGGGGTTTGGGCTACGAGCAGTACTTC. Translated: CASSLRGLGYEQYF.

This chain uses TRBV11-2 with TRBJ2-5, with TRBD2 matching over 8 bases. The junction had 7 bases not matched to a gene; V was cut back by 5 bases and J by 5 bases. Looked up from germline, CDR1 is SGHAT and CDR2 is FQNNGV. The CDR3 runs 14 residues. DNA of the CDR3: TGTGCCAGCAGCCCCGCGGGGGGCTCGGAGACCCAGTACTTC. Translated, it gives CASSPAGGSETQYF.

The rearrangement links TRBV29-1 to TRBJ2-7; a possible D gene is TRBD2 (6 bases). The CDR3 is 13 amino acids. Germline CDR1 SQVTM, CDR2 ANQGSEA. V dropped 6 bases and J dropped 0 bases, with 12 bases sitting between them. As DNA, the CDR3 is TGCAGCGTCGTTACTAGCACCTCCTACGAGCAGTACTTC. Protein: CSVVTSTSYEQYF.

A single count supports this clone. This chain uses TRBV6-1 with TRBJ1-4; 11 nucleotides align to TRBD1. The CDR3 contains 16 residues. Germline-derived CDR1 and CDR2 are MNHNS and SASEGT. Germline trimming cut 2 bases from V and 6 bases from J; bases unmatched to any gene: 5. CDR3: CASSERTGGAYEKLFF. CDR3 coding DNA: TGTGCCAGCAGTGAACGGACAGGGGGCGCCTATGAAAAACTGTTTTTT.

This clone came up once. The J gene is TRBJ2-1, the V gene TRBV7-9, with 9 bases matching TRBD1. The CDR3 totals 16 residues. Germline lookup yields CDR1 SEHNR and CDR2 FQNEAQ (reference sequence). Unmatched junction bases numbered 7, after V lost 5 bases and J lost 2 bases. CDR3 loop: CASSTSGTGTYNEQFF. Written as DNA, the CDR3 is TGTGCCAGCAGCACCTCCGGGACAGGGACCTACAATGAGCAGTTCTTC.

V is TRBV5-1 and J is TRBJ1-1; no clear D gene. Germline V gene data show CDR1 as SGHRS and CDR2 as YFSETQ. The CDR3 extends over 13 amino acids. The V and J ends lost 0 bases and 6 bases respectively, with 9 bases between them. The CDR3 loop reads CASSLATQAEAFF. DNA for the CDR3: TGCGCCAGCAGCTTGGCCACGCAGGCTGAAGCTTTCTTT.

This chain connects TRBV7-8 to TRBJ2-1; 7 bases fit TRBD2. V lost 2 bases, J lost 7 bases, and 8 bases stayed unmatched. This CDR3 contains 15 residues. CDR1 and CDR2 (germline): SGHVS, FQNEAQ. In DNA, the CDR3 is TGTGCCAGCAGCTTACCTCGGACTAGAGGGAATGAGCAGTTCTTC. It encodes CASSLPRTRGNEQFF. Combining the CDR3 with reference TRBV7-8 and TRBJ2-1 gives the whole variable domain GAGVSQSPRYKVAKRGQDVALRCDPISGHVSLFWYQQALGQGPEFLTYFQNEAQLDKSGLPSDRFFAERPEGSVSTLKIQRTQQEDSAVYLCASSLPRTRGNEQFFGPGTRLTVL.

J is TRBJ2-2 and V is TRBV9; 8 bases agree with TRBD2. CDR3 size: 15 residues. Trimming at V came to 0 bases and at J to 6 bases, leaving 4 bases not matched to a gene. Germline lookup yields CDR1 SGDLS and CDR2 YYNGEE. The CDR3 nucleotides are TGTGCCAGCAGCGTAGGAGCGGGGGCCGCCGGGGAGCTGTTTTTT. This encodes CASSVGAGAAGELFF.

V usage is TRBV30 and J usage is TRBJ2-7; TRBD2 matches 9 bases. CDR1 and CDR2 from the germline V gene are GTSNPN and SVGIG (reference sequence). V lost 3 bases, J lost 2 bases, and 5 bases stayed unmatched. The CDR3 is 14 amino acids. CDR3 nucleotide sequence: TGTGCCTGGAGATTAGCGGGAGTTCCCTACGAGCAGTACTTC. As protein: CAWRLAGVPYEQYF.

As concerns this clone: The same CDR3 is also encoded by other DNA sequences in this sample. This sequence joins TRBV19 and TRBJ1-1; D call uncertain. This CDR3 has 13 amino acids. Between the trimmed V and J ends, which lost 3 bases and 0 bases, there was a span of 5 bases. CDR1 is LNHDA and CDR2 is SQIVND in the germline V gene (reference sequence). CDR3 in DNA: TGTGCCAGTAGTATCACGGTGAACACTGAAGCTTTCTTT. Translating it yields CASSITVNTEAFF.

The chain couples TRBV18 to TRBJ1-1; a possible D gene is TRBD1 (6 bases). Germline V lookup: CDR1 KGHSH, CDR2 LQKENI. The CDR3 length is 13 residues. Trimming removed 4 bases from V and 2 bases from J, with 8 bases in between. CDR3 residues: CASSQDSNTEAFF. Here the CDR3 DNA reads TGTGCCAGCTCACAGGACAGTAACACTGAAGCTTTCTTT. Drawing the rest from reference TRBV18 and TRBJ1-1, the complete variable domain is NAGVMQNPRHLVRRRGQEARLRCSPMKGHSHVYWYRQLPEEGLKFMVYLQKENIIDESGMPKERFSAEFPKEGPSILRIQQVVRGDSAAYFCASSQDSNTEAFFGQGTRLTVV.

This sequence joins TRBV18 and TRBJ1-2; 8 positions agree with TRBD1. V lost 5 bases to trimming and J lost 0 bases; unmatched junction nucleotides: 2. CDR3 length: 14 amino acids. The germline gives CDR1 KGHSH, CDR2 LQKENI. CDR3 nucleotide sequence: TGTGCCAGCTCATCGACAGGGGCTAACTATGGCTACACCTTC. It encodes CASSSTGANYGYTF.